This T cell receptor beta chain was documented in a study of blood T cell repertoires in COVID-19. On the study more broadly: Samples representing acute and convalescent COVID-19 were sourced from the United States, Italy and Spain.

V shed 6 bases and J 2 bases; nucleotides not matched to a gene: 1. This CDR3 has 13 amino acids. Some clones are missing from TCRdb's copy, which holds only in-frame ones; the method was immunoSEQ multiplex PCR. This sample carries about 300,000 clones, about four fifths of them seen once, and the ten largest clones take roughly 1.5%. The gene calls are TRBV12-3 or TRBV12-4 and TRBJ1-5; TRBD1 aligns across 7 bases. The specimen sequenced was peripheral blood. This TCR was sampled from a human donor with COVID-19, enrolled during active disease. The donor label of this sample is uncertain. DNA of the CDR3: TGTGCCAGCAGGGGGACAGGCAATCAGCCCCAGCATTTT. This sequence encodes CASRGTGNQPQHF.